One T cell receptor (beta chain) is described in this entry. The antigen is undetermined. Splitting of each subset's genomic DNA was done evenly across several immunoSEQ plates. Original processing methods: ImmunoSEQ sequences covered only the junction and lacked quality scores; filtering therefore differed. The assay was immunoSEQ multiplex PCR, and TCRdb's table has in-frame clones only and misses some. The V and J calls and clone size are taken from that table; D and trimming were inferred from the DNA. The data show 760,000 or so clones, with around 96% seen just once and less than 0.25% held by the top ten. Naive CD8 cells, CD45RO-negative and positively selected for CCR7, excluded terminally differentiated effector memory CD45RA+ cells. Germline CDR1 MDHEN, CDR2 SYDVKM. Losses at the gene ends were 5 bases for V and 7 bases for J; bases not matched to a gene: 6. The CDR3 extends over 14 amino acids.

These data come from a study of shared clonotypes between healthy human individuals. Overall study results and limits: Relative to memory subsets, naive subsets generally showed larger estimated richness.

The clonotype was recovered from a man aged 30-40 years in good health. The specimen sequenced was naive CD8+ T cells sorted from blood. This chain joins TRBV28 and TRBJ1-4, with TRBD1 matching over 8 bases. This CDR3 is CASSPQGAFEKLFF. The DNA for the CDR3 is TGTGCCAGCAGTCCCCAGGGGGCTTTTGAAAAACTGTTTTTT. Variable domain in full (rest from reference TRBV28 and TRBJ1-4): DVKVTQSSRYLVKRTGEKVFLECVQDMDHENMFWYRQDPGLGLRLIYFSYDVKMKEKGDIPEGYSVSREKKERFSLILESASTNQTSMYLCASSPQGAFEKLFFGSGTQLSVL.